This T cell receptor beta chain was observed in a study of neurological immune-mediated disorders. As for the study in general: Relapsing-remitting forms accounted for most of the roughly 35 multiple sclerosis patients and secondary progressive forms for 3.

This clonotype was seen ten or more times. Its antigen is currently unknown. Each TCR transcript was tagged with a 10-nucleotide random UMI during 5'RACE. TCRdb reprocessed the 5' RACE reads with MiXCR, giving one entry per CDR3 protein. The sample includes about 58,000 distinct CDR3 sequences, 2% to 2.5% of them seen just once. Study-wide results and caveats: When the repertoires were grouped phylogenetically, those of 18 of the 34 multiple sclerosis patients came together in a single cluster of related CDR3 sequences, which points to a possible repertoire-level signature.

J lost 2 bases, V lost 2 bases, and 6 bases had no gene match. The CDR3 totals 16 residues. CDR1 and CDR2 from the germline V gene are SGHKS and YYEKEE (reference sequence). V and J are TRBV5-5 and TRBJ2-7, with 11 bases identical to TRBD1. The TCR originated in a man aged 50 to 60 with multiple sclerosis. Sequenced material: PBMCs. CDR3: CASSFPGQGDPYEQYF. In nucleotides, the CDR3 is TGTGCCAGCAGCTTCCCGGGACAGGGGGATCCCTACGAGCAGTACTTC. The full variable domain, with the rest looked up from reference TRBV5-5 and TRBJ2-7, is DAGVTQSPTHLIKTRGQQVTLRCSPISGHKSVSWYQQVLGQGPQFIFQYYEKEERGRGNFPDRFSARQFPNYSSELNVNALLLGDSALYLCASSFPGQGDPYEQYFGPGTRLTVT.